The entry that follows covers one T cell receptor beta chain sequence. Its antigen remains unidentified. No much larger clone exists at a distance of one base, and base qualities are not known. For CDR1 and CDR2, the germline V gene lists LGHNA and YSLEER. The trim is 4 bases for V and 1 base for J, with a gap of 8 bases between the germline ends. The CDR3 has 15 amino acids, counting the end cysteine and phenylalanine. CDR3 DNA only is kept here, 45 bases in frame from base 1. Every donor in the study was a healthy Caucasian. Three pairs of female monozygotic twins, all aged roughly 18 to 29 years, were included in the twin cohort. CD4+ and CD8+ T cell populations were isolated with positive isolation kits from Invitrogen. This entry is derived from a study of identical twins (TCRdb year 2016). Background on the whole study: To test whether fetal clonotypes persist, the study used deep sequencing on TCR alpha and beta repertoires from monozygotic twins, unrelated adults of various ages, and cord blood. To rule out contamination, the twin experiments were replicated at different times with different library preparation protocols. The research as a whole found: Compared with coincidental sharing between unrelated individuals, out-of-frame TCR alpha sequences shared between twins showed an excess of sequences with low generation probability. Because the same donors could not be followed over many years, conclusions were based on cross-sectional statistical analysis. Out-of-frame TCR alpha sharing in monozygotic twins was systematically underestimated by recombination models, whereas sharing between unrelated individuals was in agreement with the recombination models. In beta out-of-frame sequences, excess twin sharing was weaker, because having fewer shared sequences lowered the signal-to-noise ratio. Fewer insertions were carried by abundant cord blood beta clonotypes, a similar but weaker trend appeared in young adult naive repertoires, and no such trend appeared in memory repertoires. Invariant T cells such as MAIT and iNKT could partly confound zero-insertion analyses, although diverse VJ usage argued against such confounding for most clonotypes.

Receptor amplification or capture employed 5' RACE. The sample was run on an Illumina HiSeq 2000. Template switching introduced a universal primer binding site; the final cDNA contained a unique molecular identifier, enabling accurate counting of TCR cDNA molecules. First-strand cDNA for TCR alpha and beta chains was synthesized from specific primers in the conserved constant-segment region. To control for contamination, each cDNA library was double barcoded with a SMART-Mk sample barcode plus Illumina barcodes. TruSeq adapter sequences and Illumina sample barcodes were added in two successive PCR steps. Sequencing of the TCR alpha and beta cDNA libraries was done on the Illumina HiSeq platform using custom primers. The authors' analysis ran thus. Raw reads were processed with MiGEC to extract unique molecular identifiers, and MiXCR was used to determine CDR3 positions. For each individual, recombination models were inferred using an EM algorithm with the repgenHMM and IGoR tools. The tcR package in R was used for shared clonotype analysis, with sharing normalized by the product of cloneset sizes. Out-of-frame nonproductive sequences were analyzed to study raw recombination free of thymic and clonal selection effects. Starting from the raw public reads, TCRdb applied fastp trimming at Q25, assembled clones with MiXCR and retained in-frame beta chains. Every CDR3 protein is listed once, alongside the most common genes and DNA of its rows. None of the V and J calls come from the authors' own analysis; TCRdb made them. This sample comprises around 480,000 distinct CDR3 sequences, 13% to 15% of them detected only once. The ten largest clones add up to around 0.52% of the sample.

These data also formed part of another study, on yellow fever vaccine responses in identical twins. As the second paper documents: According to the authors, in identical twins the way T cells responded to vaccination appeared partly convergent and partly personalized. The study precisely tracked vaccine-responding T cell clones in identical twins.

This receptor chain uses TRBV4-3 and TRBJ2-6; matching of 5 bases hints at TRBD1 as the D gene. The receptor was isolated from a woman in her late teens or twenties in good health. Material: CD4+ T cells sorted from blood. The CDR3 amino acid sequence is: CASSRTGSGANVLTF. The DNA sequence follows: TGCGCCAGCAGCCGAACAGGATCTGGGGCCAACGTCCTGACTTTC.